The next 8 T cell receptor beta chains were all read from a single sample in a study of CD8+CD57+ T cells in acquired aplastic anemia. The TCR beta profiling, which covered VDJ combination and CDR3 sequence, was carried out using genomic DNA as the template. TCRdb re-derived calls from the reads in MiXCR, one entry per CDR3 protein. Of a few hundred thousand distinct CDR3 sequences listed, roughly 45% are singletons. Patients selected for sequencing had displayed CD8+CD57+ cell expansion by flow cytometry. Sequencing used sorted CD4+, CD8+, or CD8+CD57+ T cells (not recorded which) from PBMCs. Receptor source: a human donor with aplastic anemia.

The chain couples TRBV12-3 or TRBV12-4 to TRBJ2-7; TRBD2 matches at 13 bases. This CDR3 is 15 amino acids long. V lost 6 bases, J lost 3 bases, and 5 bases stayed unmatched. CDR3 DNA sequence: TGTGCCAGCAGATGGACTAGCGGGGGAGACTACGAGCAGTACTTC. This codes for CASRWTSGGDYEQYF.

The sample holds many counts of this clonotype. The CDR3 DNA reads TGTGCCAGCAATCCGGGGGGAATTCCAGATACGCAGTATTTT. This gives the protein CASNPGGIPDTQYF. The genes are TRBV12-3 or TRBV12-4 and TRBJ2-3; TRBD2 matches at 7 bases. V lost 7 bases, J lost 4 bases, and 8 bases stayed unmatched. The CDR3 has 14 amino acids.

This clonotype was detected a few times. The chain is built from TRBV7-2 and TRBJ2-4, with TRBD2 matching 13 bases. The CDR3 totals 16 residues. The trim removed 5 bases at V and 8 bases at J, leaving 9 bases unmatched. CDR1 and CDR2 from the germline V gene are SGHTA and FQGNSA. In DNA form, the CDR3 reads TGTGCCAGCAGCGCCCGACTAGCGGGGGGCAGGGACATTCAGTACTTC. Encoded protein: CASSARLAGGRDIQYF.

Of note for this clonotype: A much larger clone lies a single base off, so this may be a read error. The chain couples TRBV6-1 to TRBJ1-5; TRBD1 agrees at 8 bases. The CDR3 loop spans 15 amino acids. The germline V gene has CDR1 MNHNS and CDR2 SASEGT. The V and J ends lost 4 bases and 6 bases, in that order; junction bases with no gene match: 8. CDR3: CASSAGTGLSQPQHF. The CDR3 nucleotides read TGTGCCAGCAGTGCCGGGACAGGTCTGAGTCAGCCCCAGCATTTT.

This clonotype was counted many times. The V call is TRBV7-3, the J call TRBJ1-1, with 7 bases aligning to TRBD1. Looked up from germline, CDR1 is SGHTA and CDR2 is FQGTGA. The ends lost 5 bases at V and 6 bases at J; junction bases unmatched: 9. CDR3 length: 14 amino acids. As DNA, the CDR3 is TGTGCCAGCAGCACCAGACAGGGAGACGCTGAAGCTTTCTTT. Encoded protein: CASSTRQGDAEAFF.

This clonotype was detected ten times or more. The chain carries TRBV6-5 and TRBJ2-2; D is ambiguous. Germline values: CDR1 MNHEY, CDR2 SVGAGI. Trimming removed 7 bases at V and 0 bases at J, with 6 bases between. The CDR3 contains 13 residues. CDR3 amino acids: CASTTPNTGELFF. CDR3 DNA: TGTGCCAGCACCACTCCGAACACCGGGGAGCTGTTTTTT.

CDR3 residues: CASSFNRGSGYGYTF. The DNA for the CDR3 is TGTGCCAGCAGCTTTAACAGGGGAAGTGGGTATGGCTACACCTTC. The chain combines TRBV7-2 with TRBJ1-2; 7 bases line up with TRBD1. The V and J ends lost 3 bases and 5 bases, in that order; junction bases with no gene match: 9. CDR3 size: 15 residues. Germline CDR1 is SGHTA and CDR2 is FQGNSA.

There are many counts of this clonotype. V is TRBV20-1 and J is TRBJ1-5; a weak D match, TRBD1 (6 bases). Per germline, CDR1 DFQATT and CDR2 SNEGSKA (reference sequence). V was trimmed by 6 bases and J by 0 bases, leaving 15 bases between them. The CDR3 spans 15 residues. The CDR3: CSALGQKNSNQPQHF. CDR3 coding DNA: TGCAGTGCCCTCGGACAGAAGAATAGCAATCAGCCCCAGCATTTT.